This TCR beta chain was profiled in a study of T cell changes during pregnancy in multiple sclerosis. Assay used: immunoSEQ multiplex PCR; TCRdb lists only in-frame clones, some missing. The table has about 70,000 clones, around nine tenths seen once. Germline CDR1 reads LNHDA; CDR2 reads SQIVND (reference sequence). The CDR3 is made up of 14 amino acids. V was cut by 6 bases and J by 1 base, with 12 bases left in between. The TCR originated in a female donor in good health, enrolled as a control in a pregnancy study. The rearrangement links TRBV19 to TRBJ1-1; D not resolved. This specimen consisted of peripheral blood, obtained in the second trimester of pregnancy. CDR3 protein: CASRSDLRNTEAFF. CDR3 DNA sequence: TGTGCCAGTAGAAGCGACCTGAGGAACACTGAAGCTTTCTTT.